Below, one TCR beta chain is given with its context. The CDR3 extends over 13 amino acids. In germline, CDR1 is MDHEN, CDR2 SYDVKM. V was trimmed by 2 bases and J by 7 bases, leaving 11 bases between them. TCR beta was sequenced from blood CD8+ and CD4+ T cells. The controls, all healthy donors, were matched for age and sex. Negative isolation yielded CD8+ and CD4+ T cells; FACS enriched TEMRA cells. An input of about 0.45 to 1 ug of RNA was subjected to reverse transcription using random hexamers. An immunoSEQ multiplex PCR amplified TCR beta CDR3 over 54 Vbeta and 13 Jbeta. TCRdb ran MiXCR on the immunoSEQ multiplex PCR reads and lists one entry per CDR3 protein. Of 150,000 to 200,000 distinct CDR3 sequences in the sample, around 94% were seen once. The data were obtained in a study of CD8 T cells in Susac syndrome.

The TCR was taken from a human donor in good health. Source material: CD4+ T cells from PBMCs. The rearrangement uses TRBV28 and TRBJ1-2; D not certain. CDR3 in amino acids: CASSLGNEGGYTF. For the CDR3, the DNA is TGTGCCAGCAGTTTAGGGAACGAGGGTGGCTACACCTTC.